This T cell receptor beta chain was retrieved from a study of tumor-infiltrating lymphocytes in primary liver carcinoma (dated by TCRdb to the late 2010s). In the study overall: The five patients, three men and two women aged 30 to 69 years, had hepatocellular carcinoma (four) or combined HCC and intrahepatic cholangiocarcinoma (one). The tumors of the five patients were staged as T1-T3 N0M0, with maximum diameters ranging from about 4 to 10 cm. Each sample produced about 3.5 to 8 million productive TCRbeta reads, and read depth showed no significant difference between tissue types. For each liver tumor, the study sampled five regions along with adjacent normal tissue and blood, and applied TCRbeta repertoire sequencing, expression microarrays and whole-exome sequencing. A total of 35 or so specimens from 5 patients underwent TCRbeta repertoire sequencing, comprising about 25 tumor regions, 5 adjacent noncancerous liver tissues and 5 peripheral blood samples. To link TCRbeta repertoire diversity with the local molecular phenotype, the roughly 23 tumor region samples were profiled using Agilent mRNA microarrays. Technical replicate repertoires showed high reproducibility, with mean shared-clone rates around 0.91 and correlation coefficients above 0.95. On the study overall, not on this receptor specifically: Compared with blood, tumors had a significantly larger share of the repertoire taken up by the top 250 clones (p = 0.039). Repertoire overlap was higher between tumor regions (mean about 36%) than tumor-adjacent (roughly 17%) or tumor-blood (approximately 14%) pairs, consistent with antigen-driven expansion. Because the samples were bulk and unsorted, CD4+ and CD8+ T cell repertoires could not be compared. Only the TCR beta chain was sequenced, so true repertoire diversity is likely underestimated because unpaired alpha chains were not captured. Just about 7-25% of top clones turned up in all five regions of a tumor, which suggests spatial heterogeneity among tumor-infiltrating T cells. With just 4 or 5 patients in the study, the authors point out that the findings should be validated in a larger study.

Without any cell sorting, total RNA and DNA were extracted together from around 20-30 mg of bulk tissue using the AllPrep DNA/RNA mini kit. About five patients with histopathologically diagnosed primary liver carcinoma underwent surgical resection in China between November 2015 and 2016. Patients had chronic HBV infection and were treatment-naive at sampling. Each tumor was sampled at five spatially separated regions: the superior, inferior, left-lateral and right-lateral poles and the tumor centre. According to histology, viable tumor cells made up more than 85% of every tumor sample. Fresh tumor and adjacent tissue pieces were bisected; one half was stored in RNAlater at -80°C, the other sent for histology. About this clonotype itself: The clone's antigen remains unknown. This is likely a read error, given that the CDR3 carries no conserved phenylalanine or tryptophan at its end.

A constant-region primer and ProtoScript II reverse transcriptase were used to reverse-transcribe TCRbeta-specific cDNA from about 530 ng total RNA. The TCRbeta libraries were prepared through three rounds of nested multiplex PCR following a slightly modified ARM-PCR procedure. Each of the first two PCR rounds ran for approximately 10 cycles using multiplex TRBV1-TRBV30 forward primers together with a Cbeta reverse primer. A final 25-cycle PCR with Deep VentR polymerase added sample barcodes and Illumina adapters. Before sequencing, amplicons between 200 and 500 bp were purified from gel using a QIAquick gel extraction kit. TCRbeta amplicons were sequenced on an Illumina HiSeq 2500 with 250-bp paired-end reads. The authors processed their data as follows. Trimmomatic v0.33 was used to quality-trim the reads, and FLASH v1.2.11 was used to merge paired reads so that full CDR3 sequences could be recovered. V, D and J germline segments were assigned to the rearranged TCRbeta sequences using MiGEC v1.2.1b. Clonotype statistics, along with Shannon-Wiener diversity indices, were calculated using VDJtools v1.0.0. Except for diversity analysis, only the 250 most abundant clonotypes of each sample were used in subsequent analyses to reduce sampling bias. The raw public reads went through TCRdb reprocessing: fastp at Q25, MiXCR clone calling, in-frame beta chains kept. Rows with one shared CDR3 protein collapse into an entry with the most common genes and DNA. TCRdb, not the authors, supplied the V and J calls. This sample is represented by roughly 70,000 distinct CDR3 sequences; about 71% of them were singletons. The ten largest clones add up to less than 45% of the sample.

At the junction V is shortened by 1 base and J by 2 bases, with 14 bases in between. The CDR3 has 17 residues if both end residues are counted. Only CDR3 DNA remains: 51 bases, in frame from the first base. In the germline V gene, CDR1 corresponds to SGHAT and CDR2 to FQNNGV. The clonotype comes from a man aged 40-50 years with primary liver carcinoma and hepatitis B virus infection. The receptor chain draws on TRBV11-2 and TRBJ2-2, and TRBD2 may be the D gene, going by 6 matching bases. The material sequenced was liver tumor tissue from sampling region 4. Taken with the paper, the label for cell subset or site translates to: tumor region T4, right-lateral pole. The DNA is TGTGCCAGCAGCTTAGCATTAGGAGGGATAAACACCGGGGAGCTGTTTCTT. Its protein product is CASSLALGGINTGELFL.